What follows are 2 T cell receptor beta chains derived from one specimen sequenced in a study of regulatory T cells in long-lasting Graves disease. Stated time point: newly diagnosed GD, antithyroid drugs for less than 3 months. There was RNA extracted from PBMCs, and the TCR library was made from it. Arm-PCR of CDR3 regions and iRepertoire HTBI primers were the basis on which TCR beta libraries were built. TCRdb reprocessed the multiplex PCR reads via MiXCR and lists one record per CDR3 protein. The table lists some 560,000 distinct CDR3 sequences, 15% to 20% of them singletons. The data also belong to a second study, concerning T cells in Graves' hyperthyroidism and ophthalmopathy.

The source material was peripheral blood mononuclear cells (PBMCs), sampled at new diagnosis, from a patient treated with antithyroid drugs. These receptors originate from a woman aged 35-65 years with Graves disease.

This clonotype was counted at least ten times. The chain couples TRBV20-1 to TRBJ1-2, with 9 bases fitting TRBD1. Trimming took 0 bases from V and 3 from J; bases not matched to a gene: 5. The CDR3 runs to 15 residues. Germline loops: CDR1 DFQATT, CDR2 SNEGSKA (reference sequence). The CDR3: CSARDRDRAYYGYTF. CDR3 bases: TGCAGTGCTAGAGATCGGGACAGGGCCTACTATGGCTACACCTTC.

This clonotype was seen only a few times. A much larger clone lies a single base off, so this may be a read error. The chain is built from TRBV28 and TRBJ2-7; 8 positions match TRBD1. Germline-derived CDR1 and CDR2 are MDHEN and SYDVKM. V gave up 6 bases and J gave up 2 bases; unmatched junction bases: 3. The CDR3 runs to 13 residues. The DNA for the CDR3 is TGTGCCAGCAGACCAGGGGGCACCTACGAGCAGTACTTC. As protein: CASRPGGTYEQYF.